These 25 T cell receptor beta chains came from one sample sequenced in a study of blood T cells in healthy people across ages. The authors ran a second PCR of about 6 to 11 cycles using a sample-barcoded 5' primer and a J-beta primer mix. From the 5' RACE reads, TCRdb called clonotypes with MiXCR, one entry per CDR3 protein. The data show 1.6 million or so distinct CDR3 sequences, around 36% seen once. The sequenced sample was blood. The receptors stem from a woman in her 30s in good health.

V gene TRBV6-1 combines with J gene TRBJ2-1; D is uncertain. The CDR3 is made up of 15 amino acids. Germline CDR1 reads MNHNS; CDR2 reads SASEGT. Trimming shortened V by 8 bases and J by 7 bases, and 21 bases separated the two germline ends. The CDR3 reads CASFYRLEKRNEQFF. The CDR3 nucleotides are TGTGCCAGCTTCTACCGGCTGGAGAAACGGAATGAGCAGTTCTTC.

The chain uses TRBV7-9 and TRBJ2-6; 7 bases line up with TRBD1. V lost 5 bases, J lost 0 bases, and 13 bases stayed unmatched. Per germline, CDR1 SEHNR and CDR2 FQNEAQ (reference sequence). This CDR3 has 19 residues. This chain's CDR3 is CASSLLTGTANSGANVLTF. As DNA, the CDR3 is TGTGCCAGCAGCCTCCTGACTGGGACAGCGAACTCTGGGGCCAACGTCCTGACTTTC.

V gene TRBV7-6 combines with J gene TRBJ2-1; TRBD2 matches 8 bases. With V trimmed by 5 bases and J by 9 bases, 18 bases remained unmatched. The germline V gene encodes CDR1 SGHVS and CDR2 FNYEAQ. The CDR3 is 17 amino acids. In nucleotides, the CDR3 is TGTGCCAGCAGCCTTAGGGGAGGGCGGGGGGACTTACGTGAGCAGTTCTTC. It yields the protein CASSLRGGRGDLREQFF.

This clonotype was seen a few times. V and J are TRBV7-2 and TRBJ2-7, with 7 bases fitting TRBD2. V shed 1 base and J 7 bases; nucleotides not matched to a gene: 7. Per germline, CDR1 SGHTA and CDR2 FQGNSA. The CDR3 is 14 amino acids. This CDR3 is CASSLEAGQREQYF. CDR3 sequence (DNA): TGTGCCAGCAGCTTAGAAGCGGGGCAAAGGGAGCAGTACTTC.

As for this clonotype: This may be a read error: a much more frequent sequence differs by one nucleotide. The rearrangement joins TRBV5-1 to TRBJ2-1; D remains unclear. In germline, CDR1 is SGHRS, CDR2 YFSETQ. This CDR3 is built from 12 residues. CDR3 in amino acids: CAGSLASNEQFF. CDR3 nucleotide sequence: TGCGCCGGCAGCTTGGCTAGCAATGAGCAGTTCTTC.

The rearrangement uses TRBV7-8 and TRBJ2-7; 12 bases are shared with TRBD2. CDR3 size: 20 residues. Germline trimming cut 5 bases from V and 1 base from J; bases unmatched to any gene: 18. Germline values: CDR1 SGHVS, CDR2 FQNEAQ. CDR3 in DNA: TGTGCCAGCAGCCGAGACCTGGGTTGGACTAGCGGGGACCGATCCTACGAGCAGTACTTC. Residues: CASSRDLGWTSGDRSYEQYF. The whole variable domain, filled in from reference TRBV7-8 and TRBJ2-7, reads GAGVSQSPRYKVAKRGQDVALRCDPISGHVSLFWYQQALGQGPEFLTYFQNEAQLDKSGLPSDRFFAERPEGSVSTLKIQRTQQEDSAVYLCASSRDLGWTSGDRSYEQYFGPGTRLTVT.

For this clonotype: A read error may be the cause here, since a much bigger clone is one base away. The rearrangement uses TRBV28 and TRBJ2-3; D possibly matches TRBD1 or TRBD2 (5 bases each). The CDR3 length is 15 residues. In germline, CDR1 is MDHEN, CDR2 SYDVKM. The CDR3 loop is CANSGTGAGTDTQYF. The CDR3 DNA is TGTGCCAACAGTGGTACCGGGGCTGGCACAGATACGCAGTATTTT.

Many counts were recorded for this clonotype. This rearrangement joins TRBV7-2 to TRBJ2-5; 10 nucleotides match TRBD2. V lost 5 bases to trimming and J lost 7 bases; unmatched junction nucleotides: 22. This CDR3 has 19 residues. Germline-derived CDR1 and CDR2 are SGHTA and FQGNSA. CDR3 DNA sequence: TGTGCCAGCAGCCTGCTCACTAGCGGGACGGACCCCCGGTTTGTGACCCAGTACTTC. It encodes CASSLLTSGTDPRFVTQYF.

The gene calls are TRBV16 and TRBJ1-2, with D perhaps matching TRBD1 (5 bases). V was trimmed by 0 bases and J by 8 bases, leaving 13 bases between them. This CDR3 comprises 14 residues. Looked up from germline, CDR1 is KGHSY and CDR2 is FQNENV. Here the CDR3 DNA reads TGTGCCAGCAGCCAATCTCTGCAGGGACTCGGCTACACCTTC. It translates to CASSQSLQGLGYTF.

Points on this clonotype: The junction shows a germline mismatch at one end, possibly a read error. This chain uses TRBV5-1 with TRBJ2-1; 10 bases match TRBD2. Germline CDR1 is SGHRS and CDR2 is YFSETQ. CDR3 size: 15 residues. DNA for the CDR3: TGCACCAGCTCAATTAGCGGGGGGTCCTACAATGAGCAGTTCTTC. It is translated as CTSSISGGSYNEQFF.

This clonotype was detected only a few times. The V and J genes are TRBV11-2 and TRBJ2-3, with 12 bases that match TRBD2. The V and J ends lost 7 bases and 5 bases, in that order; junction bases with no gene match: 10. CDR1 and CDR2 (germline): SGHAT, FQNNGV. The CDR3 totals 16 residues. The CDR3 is CASTRLAGVIVDTQYF. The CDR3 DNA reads TGTGCCAGCACAAGACTAGCGGGGGTAATAGTAGATACGCAGTATTTT.

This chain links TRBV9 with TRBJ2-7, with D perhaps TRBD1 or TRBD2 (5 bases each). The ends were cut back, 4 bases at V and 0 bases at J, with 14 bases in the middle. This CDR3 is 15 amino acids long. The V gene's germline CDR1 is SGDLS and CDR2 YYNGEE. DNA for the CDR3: TGTGCCAGCAGCCGGGACCCATTAAGCTCCTACGAGCAGTACTTC. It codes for CASSRDPLSSYEQYF.

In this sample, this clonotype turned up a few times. The CDR3 protein is CASSPREGRYGYTF. The DNA for the CDR3 is TGCGCCAGCAGCCCGAGGGAGGGACGATATGGCTACACCTTC. The chain combines TRBV5-1 with TRBJ1-2; tentatively, D is TRBD1 (5 bases). Trimming removed 4 bases from V and 5 bases from J, with 15 bases in between. Germline CDR1 SGHRS, CDR2 YFSETQ. This CDR3 comprises 14 residues.

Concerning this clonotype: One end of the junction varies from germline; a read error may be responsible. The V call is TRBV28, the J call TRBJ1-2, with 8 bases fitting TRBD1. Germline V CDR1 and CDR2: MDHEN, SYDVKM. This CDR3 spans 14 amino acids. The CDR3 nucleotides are TGTGCCGGCAGTGCCCACAGGGGGATCTATGGCTACACCTTC. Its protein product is CAGSAHRGIYGYTF.

The CDR3 bases are TGTGCCAGCAGCGTAGGAGCGGGGGGGAGGTTGGAGCAGTTCTTC. Translation: CASSVGAGGRLEQFF. The chain is built from TRBV9 and TRBJ2-1; 10 bases line up with TRBD2. Germline CDR1 is SGDLS and CDR2 is YYNGEE. The trim removed 0 bases at V and 10 bases at J, leaving 7 bases unmatched. The CDR3 covers 15 residues.

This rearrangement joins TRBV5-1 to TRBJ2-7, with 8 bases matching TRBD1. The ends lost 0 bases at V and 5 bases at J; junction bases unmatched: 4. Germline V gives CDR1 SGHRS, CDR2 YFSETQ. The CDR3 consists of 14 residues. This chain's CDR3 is CASSLVDRANEQYF. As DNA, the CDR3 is TGCGCCAGCAGCTTGGTGGACAGGGCCAACGAGCAGTACTTC.

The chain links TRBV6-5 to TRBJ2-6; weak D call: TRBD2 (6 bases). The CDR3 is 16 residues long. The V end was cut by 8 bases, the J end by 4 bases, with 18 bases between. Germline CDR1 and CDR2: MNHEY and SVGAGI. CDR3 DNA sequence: TGTGCCAGCCAGGCGGGGTTCCCCTCGGGGGCCAACGTCCTGACTTTC. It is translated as CASQAGFPSGANVLTF.

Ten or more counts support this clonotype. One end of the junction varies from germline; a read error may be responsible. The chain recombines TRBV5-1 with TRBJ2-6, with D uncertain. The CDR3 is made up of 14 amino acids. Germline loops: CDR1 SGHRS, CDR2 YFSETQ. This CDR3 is CASSFSSGANVLTF. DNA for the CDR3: TGTGCCAGCAGCTTTAGCTCTGGGGCCAACGTCCTGACTTTC.

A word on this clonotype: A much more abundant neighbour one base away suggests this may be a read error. The CDR3 sequence: CSGEQQQETQYF. The CDR3, as DNA: TGCAGCGGTGAACAACAGCAAGAGACCCAGTACTTC. The chain carries TRBV29-1 and TRBJ2-5; D uncertain. The CDR3 runs 12 residues. CDR1 SQVTM and CDR2 ANQGSEA come from the germline V gene.

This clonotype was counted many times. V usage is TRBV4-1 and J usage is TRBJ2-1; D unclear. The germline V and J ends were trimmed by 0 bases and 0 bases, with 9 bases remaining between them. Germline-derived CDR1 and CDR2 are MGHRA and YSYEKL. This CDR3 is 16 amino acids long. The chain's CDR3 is CASSQDPSNSYNEQFF. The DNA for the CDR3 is TGCGCCAGCAGCCAAGATCCTAGTAACTCCTACAATGAGCAGTTCTTC.

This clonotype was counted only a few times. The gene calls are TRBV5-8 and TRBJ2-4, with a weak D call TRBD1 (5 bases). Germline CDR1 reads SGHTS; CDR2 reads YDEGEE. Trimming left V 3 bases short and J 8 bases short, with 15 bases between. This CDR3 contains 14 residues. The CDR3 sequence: CASSWVIGADIQYF. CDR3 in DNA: TGTGCCAGCAGCTGGGTAATAGGGGCGGACATTCAGTACTTC.

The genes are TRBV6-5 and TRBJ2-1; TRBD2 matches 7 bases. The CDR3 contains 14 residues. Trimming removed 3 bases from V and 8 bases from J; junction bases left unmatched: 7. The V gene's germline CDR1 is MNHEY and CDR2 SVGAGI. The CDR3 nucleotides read TGTGCCAGCAGTTATCCCTCTAGCGGAGATGAGCAGTTCTTC. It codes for CASSYPSSGDEQFF.

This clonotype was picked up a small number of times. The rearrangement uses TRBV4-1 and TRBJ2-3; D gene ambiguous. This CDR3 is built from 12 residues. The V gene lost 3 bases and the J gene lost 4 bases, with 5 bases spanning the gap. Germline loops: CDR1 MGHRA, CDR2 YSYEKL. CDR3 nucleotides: TGCGCCAGCAGCCATGCTGCAGATACGCAGTATTTT. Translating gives CASSHAADTQYF.

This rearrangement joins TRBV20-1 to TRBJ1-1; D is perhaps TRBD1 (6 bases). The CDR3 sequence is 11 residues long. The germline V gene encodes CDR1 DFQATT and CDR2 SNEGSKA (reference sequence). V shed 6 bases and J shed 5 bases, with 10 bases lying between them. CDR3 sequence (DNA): TGCAGTGCGAGGACAGTTACTGAAGCTTTCTTT. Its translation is CSARTVTEAFF.

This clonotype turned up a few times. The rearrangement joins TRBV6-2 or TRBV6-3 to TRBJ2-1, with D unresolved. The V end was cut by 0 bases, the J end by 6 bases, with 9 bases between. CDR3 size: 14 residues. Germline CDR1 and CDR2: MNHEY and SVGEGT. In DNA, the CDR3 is TGTGCCAGCAGTTACTCTAGCACTTCCAATGAGCAGTTCTTC. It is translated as CASSYSSTSNEQFF.